Listed here is a single T cell receptor (beta chain). What this receptor recognizes is not known. No quality values exist for individual bases; no much larger clone is one base distant. The library was obtained by the immunoSEQ multiplex PCR assay. A mixture of 60 forward primers for TCR Vbeta segments and 13 reverse primers for TCR Jbeta segments was used in the multiplex PCR. The CDR3 region of rearranged TCR beta genes was amplified from genomic DNA by a multiplex PCR assay. The amplified TCR beta libraries were sequenced on the Illumina HiSeq System as 87-base-pair reads. Regarding the original processing steps: A later analysis counted 75 million to 100 million unique TCR beta chains across the 500 to 850 repertoires, and 10 million to 11 million of these chains were shared by at least two donors. A nearest-neighbor algorithm error-corrected the raw reads and collapsed the reads into unique sequences, merging closely related sequences to remove PCR and sequencing errors. V, D and J gene segments were assigned by aligning CDR3 sequences to IMGT reference sequences. For a sequence to be retained, at least a six-nucleotide match to both a V gene segment and a J gene segment was required. Rearrangements were classified as productive when the CDR3 lacked stop codons and remained in frame with V and J, and all other rearrangements were classified as non-productive. CDR3 was defined according to IMGT convention as the region running from the second conserved V-encoded cysteine to the conserved J-encoded phenylalanine. The earlier analysis of a few hundred of the donors excluded any sequence lacking an unambiguous match to a single V gene segment. An earlier analysis of some 500 of the donors classified V segments as functional when productive rearrangements were above 56.7% and as segregating when the standard deviation between donors was above 5%. A statistical classification framework was built to diagnose cytomegalovirus status from the catalog of TCR beta chain sequences. A later analysis assigned V and J genes by comparing TCR nucleotide sequences with IMGT/GENE-DB human TR gene sequences. A later analysis assigned CDR3 sequences and most-parsimonious VDJ recombination scenarios with the TCRdist pipeline. In a later analysis, each TCR beta chain was defined by its CDR3 amino acid sequence together with its V-gene family, and reads lacking a unique V-gene family were excluded. A later analysis removed 600 or so highly shared, low-generation-probability nucleotide sequences to deal with suspected cross-contamination and a sequencing artifact. In a later analysis, a clonal expansion index was calculated for each public chain from normalized within-repertoire ranks of inferred template counts. In a later analysis, generation probabilities were computed using a VDJ recombination model fitted to out-of-frame rearrangements, and the results were checked against IGoR. A later analysis scored TCR-TCR, TCR-HLA and TCR-CMV co-occurrence with hypergeometric tests, applying a repertoire-size bias correction to TCR pairs. To estimate false discovery rates, a later analysis permuted the HLA or CMV assignments 20 times. A later analysis grouped co-occurring TCRs with DBSCAN, adding TCRdist sequence similarity when clustering within HLA-allele-positive subsets. Repertoires with fewer than 30,000 or more than 120,000 public chains, plus five repertoires with anomalous nucleotide sharing, were excluded from co-occurrence clustering. TCRdb took this table from immuneACCESS and kept in-frame rearrangements with V and J called. Such tables lack part of the clones; where checked against another copy, unresolved V genes explain under half of the gap, and the rest is unexplained. The V and J calls and clone size are taken from that table; D and trimming were inferred from the DNA. This sample has 250,000 or so clones in its table, and 80% to 95% of those were observed once. The biggest ten clones account for about 1.7% of the sample.

The data originate from a study of cytomegalovirus exposure and HLA in healthy donors (TCRdb year 2017). Describing the broader study: According to an earlier analysis of around 600 of the donors, 150 million to 200 million T cells yielded 95 million to 140 million unique TCR beta sequences and more than 250 Gb of sequence data. An early release covering about 600 HLA-typed donors comprised 250 to 350 gigabases of sequencing data and around 86 million unique TCR sequences. Of the roughly 390 genotyped donors, less than 90% were placed in the genetic ancestry cluster associated with self-reported Caucasian donors. The study aimed to test whether cataloging public T cell receptors could reveal signatures of past pathogen exposure. The study profiled the T cell repertoires of about 640 subjects by immunosequencing and related them to cytomegalovirus serostatus. Along with the roughly 610-subject first cohort, a separate validation cohort of over a hundred different subjects was used. To predict cytomegalovirus infection status, the study combined high-throughput TCR immunosequencing, statistical association of individual TCRs with disease status, and machine learning. In a later analysis, previously published TCR beta repertoires from roughly 710 donors were re-analyzed and high-resolution HLA genotyping was added so that TCR occurrence patterns could be studied. In the later analysis, no new phenotypic data were used to find candidate immune exposures; instead, reliance was placed on TCR beta sequences and their occurrence across donors. An earlier analysis of roughly 600 of the donors used high-throughput TCR beta sequencing to judge whether each TCR beta V gene segment behaved as functional or pseudogenic. Donor age, sex, ethnicity and CMV serostatus were collected together with the repertoire data. A later genetic analysis used genome-wide SNP genotypes for about 55% of the 666 donors, treating that subset as a discovery cohort. Every discovery cohort repertoire had been produced on one sequencing platform. HLA typing included class I and class II loci at four-digit resolution. The number of typed donors differed by locus: about 620-630 for A, B, C, DRB1 and DQB1; some 540 for DQA1; approximately 600 for DPA1; and some 430 for DPB1. Several DR-DQ haplotypes were treated as single units for association and clustering because of strong linkage in the cohort. On average, about 200,000 unique TCR beta nucleotide sequences were sequenced per donor among 300 to 500 genotyped donors of the cohort, with roughly 19% of those sequences being non-productive. The study at large found these results: Broadly in line with IMGT annotations, most TCR beta V segments showed up in productive rearrangements about 90% or about 30% of the time in an earlier analysis of around 550 of the donors. A cluster of highly shared sequence variants was judged likely to represent a technical artifact of the sequencing pipeline. Most TCR sequences were observed very rarely across donors, whereas some public TCRs were present in many individuals. According to a later genetic analysis, donors in an Asian-associated ancestry cluster had fewer N-insertions in productive TCRs than the roughly 670-donor mean. In a later analysis, several top co-occurrence clusters were reported to appear linked to parvovirus B19, influenza, CMV and Epstein-Barr virus. Because the 87-base-pair reads could not distinguish some IMGT-functional V segments, including TRBV6-2 and TRBV6-3, those segments were excluded. Correlated functional status among segregating V segments might be attributable to linkage disequilibrium, but an unknown experimental factor could not be ruled out. Assigning TCR associations to individual alleles was difficult when HLA alleles, especially DR and DQ, strongly co-occurred. In a later analysis, HLA-associated TCR beta chains showed more clonal expansion and lower generation probabilities than non-associated chains that were equally common. According to a later analysis, TCR association rates differed among HLA loci, with DRB1 alleles showing the most associated TCRs and HLA-C alleles showing the fewest. In the study, around 150 TCR beta chains were listed as associated with cytomegalovirus. Because counts were too low, about 18 rarely observed V segments, including chromosome 9 orphons, were left out of the earlier analysis of a few hundred of the donors. A further reported finding was that TCR beta sequences accurately predicted the HLA-A and HLA-B alleles for most subjects in the first cohort. Three of the identified cytomegalovirus-associated TCR beta chains were confirmed in vitro to be specific for cytomegalovirus antigens. Immune exposure information for the cohort was limited to CMV serostatus. Because HLA typing was unavailable for some donors at each locus, only the typed subset was used in association tests. V-gene and J-gene trimming of TCR beta chains was associated with a missense DCLRE1C variant in a later genetic analysis, and the association was replicated in an independent cohort. It was suggested by the authors that the approach could potentially be generalized to other disease states and immunological phenotypes. In a later analysis, most CMV-associated TCR beta chains were found to appear HLA-restricted, with HLA associations seemingly driven largely by CMV exposure. The classifier was reported to diagnose cytomegalovirus status with high specificity and sensitivity in both the original cohort and the validation cohort. This cohort had only TCR beta chains sequenced, and the lack of alpha or paired-chain data limited which features could be detected. At a false discovery rate of 0.05, a later analysis linked 16,000 or so TCR beta sequences to specific HLA alleles. The presence/absence analyses assumed that sequencing depth was roughly uniform across donors, and that assumption may not be true.

Reading the germline V gene gives CDR1 SGHVS and CDR2 FQNEAQ. Including cysteine and phenylalanine, the CDR3 has 15 amino acids. CDR3 DNA only is kept here, 45 bases in frame from base 1. The V and J ends are trimmed by 3 bases and 2 bases, leaving 12 bases between them. The cohort comprised around 700 healthy bone marrow donors. Cohort members were all nominally healthy when sampled, although unrecorded immune exposures were likely present. The donor tested CMV seronegative, placing the donor among the roughly 400 seronegative members of the cohort. Every donor gave a peripheral blood sample, and the peripheral blood mononuclear cells from that sample were used for TCR beta sequencing. Genomic DNA extraction from the blood cell samples was performed with the Qiagen DNeasy Blood Extraction Kit.

The chain links TRBV7-8 with TRBJ2-3; no D gene is confidently identified. The TCR originated in a girl aged 2-10 years in good health and CMV-seronegative. The source material was PBMCs. The sequenced DNA: TGTGCCAGCAGCTTCCTGTGGCAGTCCACAGATACGCAGTATTTT. Its product reads: CASSFLWQSTDTQYF. The reference TRBV7-8 and TRBJ2-3 proteins fill in what lies around the CDR3, so the full variable domain reads GAGVSQSPRYKVAKRGQDVALRCDPISGHVSLFWYQQALGQGPEFLTYFQNEAQLDKSGLPSDRFFAERPEGSVSTLKIQRTQQEDSAVYLCASSFLWQSTDTQYFGPGTRLTVL.